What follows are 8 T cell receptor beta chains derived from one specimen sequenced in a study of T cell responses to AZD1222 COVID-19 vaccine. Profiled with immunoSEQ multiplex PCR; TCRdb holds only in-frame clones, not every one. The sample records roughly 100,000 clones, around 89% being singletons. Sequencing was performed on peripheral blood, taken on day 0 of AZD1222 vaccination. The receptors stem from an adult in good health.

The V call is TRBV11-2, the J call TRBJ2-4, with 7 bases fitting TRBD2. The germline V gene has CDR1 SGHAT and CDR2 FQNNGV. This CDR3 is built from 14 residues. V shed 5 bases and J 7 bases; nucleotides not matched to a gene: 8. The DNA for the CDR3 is TGTGCCAGCAGCCCCCAGAGGGGAGGGAACATTCAGTACTTC. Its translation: CASSPQRGGNIQYF.

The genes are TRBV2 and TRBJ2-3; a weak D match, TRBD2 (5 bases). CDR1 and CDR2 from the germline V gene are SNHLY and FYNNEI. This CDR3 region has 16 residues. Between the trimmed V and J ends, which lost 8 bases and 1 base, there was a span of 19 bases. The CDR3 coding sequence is TGTGCCAGCTGGTTCGTGTCGAGTAGCGGCACAGATACGCAGTATTTT. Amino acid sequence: CASWFVSSSGTDTQYF. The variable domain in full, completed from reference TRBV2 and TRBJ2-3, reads EPEVTQTPSHQVTQMGQEVILRCVPISNHLYFYWYRQILGQKVEFLVSFYNNEISEKSEIFDDQFSVERPDGSNFTLKIRSTKLEDSAMYFCASWFVSSSGTDTQYFGPGTRLTVL.

CDR3 region: CASSQDRVTQPQHF. The CDR3 region has the DNA TGTGCCAGCAGCCAAGACAGGGTGACTCAGCCCCAGCATTTT. J is TRBJ1-5 and V is TRBV27; TRBD1 aligns across 7 bases. The V segment lost 6 bases and the J segment 6 bases; nucleotides outside the gene matches: 8. The CDR3 sequence is 14 residues long. Per germline, CDR1 MNHEY and CDR2 SMNVEV (reference sequence).

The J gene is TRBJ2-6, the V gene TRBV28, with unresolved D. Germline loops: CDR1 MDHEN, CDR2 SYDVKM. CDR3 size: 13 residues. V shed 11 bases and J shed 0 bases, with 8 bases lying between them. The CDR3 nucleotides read TGTGCCGCCCTAATCTCTGGGGCCAACGTCCTGACTTTC. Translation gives CAALISGANVLTF.

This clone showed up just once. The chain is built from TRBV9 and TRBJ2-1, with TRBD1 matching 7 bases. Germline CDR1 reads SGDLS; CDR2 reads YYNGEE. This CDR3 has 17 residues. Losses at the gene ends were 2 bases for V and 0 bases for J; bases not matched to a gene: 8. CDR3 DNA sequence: TGTGCCAGCAGCGTTACTATCGACAGGGACTCCTACAATGAGCAGTTCTTC. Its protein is CASSVTIDRDSYNEQFF.

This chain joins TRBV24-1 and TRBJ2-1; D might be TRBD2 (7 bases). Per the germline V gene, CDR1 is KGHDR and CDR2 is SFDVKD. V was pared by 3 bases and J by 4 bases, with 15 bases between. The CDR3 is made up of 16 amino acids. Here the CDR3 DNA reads TGTGCCACCAGTGATAGCCGGGGGGCCTCTTACAATGAGCAGTTCTTC. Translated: CATSDSRGASYNEQFF.

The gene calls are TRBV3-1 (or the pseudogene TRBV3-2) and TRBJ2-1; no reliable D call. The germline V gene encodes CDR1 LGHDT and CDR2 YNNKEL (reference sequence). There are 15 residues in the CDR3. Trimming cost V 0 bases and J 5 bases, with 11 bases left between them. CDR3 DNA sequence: TGTGCCAGCAGCCAAGAAAGGATTATTAACAATGAGCAGTTCTTC. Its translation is CASSQERIINNEQFF.

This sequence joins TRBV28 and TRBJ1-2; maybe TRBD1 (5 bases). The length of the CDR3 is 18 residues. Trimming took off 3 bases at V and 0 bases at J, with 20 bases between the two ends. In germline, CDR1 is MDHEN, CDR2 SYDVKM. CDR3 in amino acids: CASSFFLIRQLANYGYTF. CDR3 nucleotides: TGTGCCAGCAGTTTCTTCCTGATAAGACAGCTAGCTAACTATGGCTACACCTTC.